This TCR beta chain originates from a study of blood T cell repertoires in COVID-19. Study in general: The cDNA or gDNA used as material had been derived from T cells, B-cell-depleted T cells, or PBMCs.

This clone was recorded only once. Trimming took 2 bases from V and 4 from J; bases not matched to a gene: 7. CDR3 length: 16 amino acids. Germline V gene data show CDR1 as MDHEN and CDR2 as SYDVKM. Method: immunoSEQ multiplex PCR; TCRdb's copy keeps in-frame clones and lacks some. The repertoire consists of roughly 130,000 clones, with approximately 88% occurring once and the leading ten covering about 5.5%. Sequencing was carried out using PBMCs or T cells enriched from blood (not recorded which). The TCR comes from a man aged 40-49 years with acute COVID-19. The chain links TRBV28 to TRBJ2-2, with TRBD2 matching over 7 bases. CDR3 protein: CASSLVGGSGTGELFF. DNA of the CDR3: TGTGCCAGCAGTTTAGTGGGAGGGTCGGGCACCGGGGAGCTGTTTTTT. Full variable domain (remainder filled in from reference TRBV28 and TRBJ2-2): DVKVTQSSRYLVKRTGEKVFLECVQDMDHENMFWYRQDPGLGLRLIYFSYDVKMKEKGDIPEGYSVSREKKERFSLILESASTNQTSMYLCASSLVGGSGTGELFFGEGSRLTVL.